The rows below give T cell receptor beta chains drawn from one sample of a study of monozygotic twins with inflammatory bowel disease. Reprocessing the 5' RACE reads, TCRdb reports a single entry for every CDR3 protein and omits DNA. The sample table includes some 400,000 distinct CDR3 sequences. The sequencing input was blood. Receptors originate from a human donor with ulcerative colitis or Crohn's disease, or a healthy co-twin of an affected twin (not recorded which). Both conserved end residues are part of each CDR3.

TRBV11-2	TRBJ2-2	CASSTTNTGELFF
TRBV12-3/TRBV12-4	TRBJ1-6	CASSGGQGESSYNSPLHF
TRBV7-9	TRBJ2-7	CASSYGDRGYEQYF
TRBV4-1	TRBJ1-4	CASSQGQHNEKLFF
TRBV10-3	TRBJ1-3	CAIGTAASGNTIYF
TRBV29-1	TRBJ2-7	CSVEDEYNSYEQYF
TRBV5-1	TRBJ1-2	CASGKEEGGYTF
TRBV28	TRBJ2-3	CASSRPYTDTQYF
TRBV27	TRBJ2-1	CTSSSPGTGSYNEQFF
TRBV6-1	TRBJ2-2	CASRTGLGSTGELFF
TRBV10-3	TRBJ2-1	CAIKWGGSSYNEQFF
TRBV20-1	TRBJ2-5	CSARAPLTRQETQYF
TRBV15	TRBJ1-5	CATSRGRQFNQPQHF
TRBV19	TRBJ1-1	CASIRDRGRIDEAFF
TRBV19	TRBJ1-1	CASQTSLRTEAFF
TRBV20-1	TRBJ1-3	CSARSEIGNTIYF
TRBV6-1	TRBJ2-5	CASRDRRYNLSYSTETQYF
TRBV18	TRBJ2-3	CASSPPPPDTQYF
TRBV30	TRBJ1-4	CAWSVRTEGKTMFF
TRBV15	TRBJ1-1	CATSRDEFGGLRPEAFF
TRBV5-1	TRBJ2-6	CASSPQVGSGANVLTF
TRBV20-1	TRBJ2-3	CSAPVAGVSTDTQYF
TRBV18	TRBJ2-5	CASSPPGSLTQYF
TRBV6-1	TRBJ2-2	CASSHPSGDTGELFF
TRBV11-2	TRBJ2-7	CASSLGPATYEQYF
TRBV5-1	TRBJ1-1	CASSVTGGQGTEAFF
TRBV28	TRBJ2-5	CASSLMATQYF
TRBV5-6	TRBJ1-2	CASSGTASNYGYTF